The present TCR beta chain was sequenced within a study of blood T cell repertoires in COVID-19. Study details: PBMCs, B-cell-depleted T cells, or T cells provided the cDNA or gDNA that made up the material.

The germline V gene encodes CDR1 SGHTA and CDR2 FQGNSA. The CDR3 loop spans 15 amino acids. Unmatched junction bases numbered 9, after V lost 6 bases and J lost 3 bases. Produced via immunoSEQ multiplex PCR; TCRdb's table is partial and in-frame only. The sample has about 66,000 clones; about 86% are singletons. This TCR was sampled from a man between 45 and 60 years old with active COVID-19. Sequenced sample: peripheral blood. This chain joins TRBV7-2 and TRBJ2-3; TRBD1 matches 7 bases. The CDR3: CASSVGGPGTDTQYF. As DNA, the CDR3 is TGTGCCAGCAGTGTAGGGGGCCCTGGAACAGATACGCAGTATTTT.